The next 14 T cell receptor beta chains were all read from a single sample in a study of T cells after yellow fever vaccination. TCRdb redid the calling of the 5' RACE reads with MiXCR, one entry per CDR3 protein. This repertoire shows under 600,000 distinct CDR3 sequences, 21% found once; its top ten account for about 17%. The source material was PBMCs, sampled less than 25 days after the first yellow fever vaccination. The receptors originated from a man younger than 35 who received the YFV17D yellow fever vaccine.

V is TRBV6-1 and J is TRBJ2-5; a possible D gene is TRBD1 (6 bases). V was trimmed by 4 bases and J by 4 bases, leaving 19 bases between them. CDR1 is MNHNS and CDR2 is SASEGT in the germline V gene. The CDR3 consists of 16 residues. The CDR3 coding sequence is TGTGCCAGCAGTGTAACCCAGGCCAGGGGCGGAGAGACCCAGTACTTC. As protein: CASSVTQARGGETQYF.

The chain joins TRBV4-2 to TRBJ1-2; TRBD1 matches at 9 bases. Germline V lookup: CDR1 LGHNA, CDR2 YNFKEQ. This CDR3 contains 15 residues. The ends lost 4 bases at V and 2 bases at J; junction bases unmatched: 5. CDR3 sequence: CASSPGQGVNYGYTF. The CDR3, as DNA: TGTGCCAGCAGCCCGGGACAGGGAGTAAACTATGGCTACACCTTC.

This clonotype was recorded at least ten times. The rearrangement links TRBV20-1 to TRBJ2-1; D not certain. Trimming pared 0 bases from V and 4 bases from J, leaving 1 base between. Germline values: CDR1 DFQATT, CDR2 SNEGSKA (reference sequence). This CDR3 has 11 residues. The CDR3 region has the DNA TGCAGTGCTAGAGAATACAATGAGCAGTTCTTC. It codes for CSAREYNEQFF.

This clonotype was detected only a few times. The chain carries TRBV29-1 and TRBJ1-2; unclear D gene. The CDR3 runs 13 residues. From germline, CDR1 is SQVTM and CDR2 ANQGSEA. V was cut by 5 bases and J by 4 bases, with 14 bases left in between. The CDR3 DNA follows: TGCAGCGTTCCAGACACGGCGGGCTATGGCTACACCTTC. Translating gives CSVPDTAGYGYTF.

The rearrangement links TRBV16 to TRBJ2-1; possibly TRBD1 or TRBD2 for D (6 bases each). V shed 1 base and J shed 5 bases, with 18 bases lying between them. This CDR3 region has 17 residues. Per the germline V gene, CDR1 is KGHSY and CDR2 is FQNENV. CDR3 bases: TGTGCCAGCAGCCAATTTGGGGGGCTTACCCCCCACAATGAGCAGTTCTTC. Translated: CASSQFGGLTPHNEQFF.

The CDR3 is CASIGGGAAGELFF. In DNA form, the CDR3 reads TGTGCCAGCATTGGCGGGGGGGCCGCCGGGGAGCTGTTTTTT. This chain connects TRBV12-3 or TRBV12-4 to TRBJ2-2, with 9 bases lining up with TRBD2. CDR3 length: 14 amino acids. V trimming: 7 bases; J trimming: 6 bases; junction bases outside the gene matches: 6.

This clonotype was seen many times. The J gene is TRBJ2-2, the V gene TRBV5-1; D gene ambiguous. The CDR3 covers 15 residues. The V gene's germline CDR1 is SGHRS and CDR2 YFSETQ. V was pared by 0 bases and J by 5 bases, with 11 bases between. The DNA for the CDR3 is TGCGCCAGCAGCTTGGGGGTGATTAAAACCGGGGAGCTGTTTTTT. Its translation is CASSLGVIKTGELFF. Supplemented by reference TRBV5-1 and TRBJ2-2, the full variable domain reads KAGVTQTPRYLIKTRGQQVTLSCSPISGHRSVSWYQQTPGQGLQFLFEYFSETQRNKGNFPGRFSGRQFSNSRSEMNVSTLELGDSALYLCASSLGVIKTGELFFGEGSRLTVL.

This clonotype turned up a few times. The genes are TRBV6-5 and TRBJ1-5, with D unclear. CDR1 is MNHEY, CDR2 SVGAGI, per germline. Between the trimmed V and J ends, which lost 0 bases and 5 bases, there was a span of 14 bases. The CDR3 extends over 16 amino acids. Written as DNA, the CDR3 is TGTGCCAGCAGTTACTCAGTCTTGGGTCGGGATCAGCCCCAGCATTTT. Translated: CASSYSVLGRDQPQHF.

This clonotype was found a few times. CDR3: CSADPPARLKDYGYTF. The CDR3 DNA reads as TGCAGCGCCGATCCCCCGGCCCGTTTAAAGGACTATGGCTACACCTTC. The gene calls are TRBV29-1 and TRBJ1-2; D is unresolved. Germline V gene data show CDR1 as SQVTM and CDR2 as ANQGSEA. The CDR3 is 16 amino acids. V dropped 7 bases and J dropped 3 bases, with 24 bases sitting between them.

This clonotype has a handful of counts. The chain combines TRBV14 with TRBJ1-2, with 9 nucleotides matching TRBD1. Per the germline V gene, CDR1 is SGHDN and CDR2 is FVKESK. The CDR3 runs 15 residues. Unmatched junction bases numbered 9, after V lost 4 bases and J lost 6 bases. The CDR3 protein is CASSPKDRGGDGYTF. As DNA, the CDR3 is TGTGCCAGCAGCCCCAAGGACAGGGGAGGGGATGGCTACACCTTC.

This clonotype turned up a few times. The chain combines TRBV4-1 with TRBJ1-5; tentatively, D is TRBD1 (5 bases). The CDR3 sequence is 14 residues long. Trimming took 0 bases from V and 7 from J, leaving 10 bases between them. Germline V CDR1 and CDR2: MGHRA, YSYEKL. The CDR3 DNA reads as TGCGCCAGCAGCCAAGAGGGGGTCCCACAGCCCCAGCATTTT. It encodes CASSQEGVPQPQHF.

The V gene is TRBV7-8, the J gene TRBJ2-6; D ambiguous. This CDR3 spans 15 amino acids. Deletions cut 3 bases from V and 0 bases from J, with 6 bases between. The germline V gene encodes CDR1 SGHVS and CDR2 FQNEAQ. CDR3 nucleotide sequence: TGTGCCAGCAGCTTTGGGTACTCTGGGGCCAACGTCCTGACTTTC. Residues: CASSFGYSGANVLTF. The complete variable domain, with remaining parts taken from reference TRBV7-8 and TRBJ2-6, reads GAGVSQSPRYKVAKRGQDVALRCDPISGHVSLFWYQQALGQGPEFLTYFQNEAQLDKSGLPSDRFFAERPEGSVSTLKIQRTQQEDSAVYLCASSFGYSGANVLTFGAGSRLTVL.

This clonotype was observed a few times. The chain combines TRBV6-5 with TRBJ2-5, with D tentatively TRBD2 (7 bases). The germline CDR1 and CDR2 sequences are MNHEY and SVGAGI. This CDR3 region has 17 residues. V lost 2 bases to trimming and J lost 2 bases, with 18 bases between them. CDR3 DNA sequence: TGTGCCAGCAGTTACACTTACGGGGGGCTTAGGCAAGAGACCCAGTACTTC. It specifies CASSYTYGGLRQETQYF.

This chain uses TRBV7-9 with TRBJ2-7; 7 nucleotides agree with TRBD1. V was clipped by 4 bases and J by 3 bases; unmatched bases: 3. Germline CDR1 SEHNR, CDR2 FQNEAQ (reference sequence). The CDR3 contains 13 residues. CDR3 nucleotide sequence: TGTGCCAGCAGCTCGGACAGGTTCTACGAGCAGTACGTC. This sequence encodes CASSSDRFYEQYV.